The rows below give T cell receptor beta chains drawn from one sample of a study of CD8+CD57+ T cells in acquired aplastic anemia. TCRdb recomputed calls from the reads with MiXCR, one row per CDR3 protein. The repertoire holds about 160,000 distinct CDR3 sequences, with around 40% as singletons. Sequencing was carried out using sorted CD4+, CD8+, or CD8+CD57+ T cells (not recorded which) from PBMCs. These receptors were collected from a human donor in good health. CDR3s include the opening cysteine and the closing phenylalanine or tryptophan. Each record gives: D gene, J gene, clone size, V gene, CDR3 DNA, CDR3 protein. The D gene is left open where the match is weak. A row's size may be missing; if present it is once, few, many or a size class.

d_call: TRBD2
j_call: TRBJ2-3
clone_size: few
v_call: TRBV29-1
cdr3_nt: TGCAGCGTTGCCGGCGGGGGGGCAGATACGCAGTATTTT
cdr3_aa: CSVAGGGADTQYF

d_call: -
j_call: TRBJ1-2
clone_size: many
v_call: TRBV20-1
cdr3_nt: TGCAGTGCTAGAGAGGTGACAGTCAGAGATGGCTACACCTTC
cdr3_aa: CSAREVTVRDGYTF

d_call: TRBD1
j_call: TRBJ2-7
clone_size: many
v_call: TRBV2
cdr3_nt: TGTGCCAGCAGTGGACGGGACAGGGGAAGGTACGAGCAGTACTTC
cdr3_aa: CASSGRDRGRYEQYF

d_call: -
j_call: TRBJ2-2
clone_size: many
v_call: TRBV10-3
cdr3_nt: TGTGCCATCAGTGAGTCTGCAGGGGCCGGGGAGCTGTTTTTT
cdr3_aa: CAISESAGAGELFF

d_call: TRBD2
j_call: TRBJ2-1
clone_size: once
v_call: TRBV2
cdr3_nt: TGTGCCAGCAGCGCCCCGGGACTAGGTGGCTGGGAGCAGTTCTTC
cdr3_aa: CASSAPGLGGWEQFF

d_call: -
j_call: TRBJ1-2
clone_size: many
v_call: TRBV16
cdr3_nt: TGTGCCAGCAGCCGTGGGCAGGGCTATGGCTACACCTTC
cdr3_aa: CASSRGQGYGYTF

d_call: -
j_call: TRBJ2-7
clone_size: many
v_call: TRBV20-1
cdr3_nt: TGCAGTGCCAATGGAGGGGGGCGCGGGACAGCGGGAAACTACGAGCAGTACTTC
cdr3_aa: CSANGGGRGTAGNYEQYF

d_call: -
j_call: TRBJ1-2
clone_size: -
v_call: TRBV10-2
cdr3_nt: TGCGCCAGCAGGGGGCTGGAAGGCTACACCTTC
cdr3_aa: CASRGLEGYTF

d_call: -
j_call: TRBJ2-5
clone_size: many
v_call: TRBV12-3/TRBV12-4
cdr3_nt: TGTGCCAGCAGTTTATATGGGGAAGAGACCCAGTACTTC
cdr3_aa: CASSLYGEETQYF

d_call: -
j_call: TRBJ2-5
clone_size: -
v_call: TRBV10-2
cdr3_nt: TGTGCCAGCAGTCTAGAACAGCAAGAGACCCAGTACTTC
cdr3_aa: CASSLEQQETQYF

d_call: TRBD2
j_call: TRBJ2-1
clone_size: -
v_call: TRBV11-1
cdr3_nt: TGTGCCAGCAGCGCTCCCGGGGGTGCGGGGGGGTCTAGCTCCTACAATGAGCAGTTCTTC
cdr3_aa: CASSAPGGAGGSSSYNEQFF

d_call: -
j_call: TRBJ1-4
clone_size: many
v_call: TRBV7-2
cdr3_nt: TGTGCCAGCAGCCCCGTGGTATCAAATGAAAAACTGTTTTTT
cdr3_aa: CASSPVVSNEKLFF

d_call: TRBD1
j_call: TRBJ2-7
clone_size: many
v_call: TRBV6-1
cdr3_nt: TGTGCCTCTTGCAAGGGACAGGGCCCCTACGAGCAGTACTTC
cdr3_aa: CASCKGQGPYEQYF

d_call: -
j_call: TRBJ1-5
clone_size: -
v_call: TRBV19
cdr3_nt: TGTGCCAGTAGTCGCAATCAGCCCCAGCATTTT
cdr3_aa: CASSRNQPQHF

d_call: TRBD2
j_call: TRBJ2-3
clone_size: many
v_call: TRBV4-1
cdr3_nt: TGCGCCAGCAGCCAGCGAGCGGGAGGGCCAGATACGCAGTATTTT
cdr3_aa: CASSQRAGGPDTQYF

d_call: -
j_call: TRBJ1-6
clone_size: -
v_call: TRBV6-4
cdr3_nt: TGTGCCAGCAGTAGGACTGGGACACTGGATAATTCACCCCTCCACTTT
cdr3_aa: CASSRTGTLDNSPLHF

d_call: TRBD1
j_call: TRBJ1-1
clone_size: -
v_call: TRBV27
cdr3_nt: TGTGCCAGCACCGAAAGGCCGGGACAGGGATTTGGAGCTTTCTTT
cdr3_aa: CASTERPGQGFGAFF

d_call: TRBD2
j_call: TRBJ2-3
clone_size: -
v_call: TRBV29-1
cdr3_nt: TGCAGCGCAAATCCCCTAGCGGGGACCACAGATACGCAGTATTTT
cdr3_aa: CSANPLAGTTDTQYF

d_call: -
j_call: TRBJ2-2
clone_size: many
v_call: TRBV5-1
cdr3_nt: TGCGCCACCCAATCAGGGCCCTCGAACACCGGGGAGCTGTTTTTT
cdr3_aa: CATQSGPSNTGELFF

d_call: -
j_call: TRBJ2-1
clone_size: once
v_call: TRBV9
cdr3_nt: TGTGCCAGCAGCGGAAGCGGAAATGAGCAGTTCTTC
cdr3_aa: CASSGSGNEQFF

d_call: -
j_call: TRBJ2-3
clone_size: -
v_call: TRBV6-2/TRBV6-3
cdr3_nt: TGTGCCAGCAGTTACTTGAGCTCTAGCACAGATACGCAGTATTTT
cdr3_aa: CASSYLSSSTDTQYF

d_call: -
j_call: TRBJ2-5
clone_size: -
v_call: TRBV11-2
cdr3_nt: TGTGCCAGCAGCTTATATCCGGGAAAAAAGACCCGGTACTTC
cdr3_aa: CASSLYPGKKTRYF

d_call: -
j_call: TRBJ1-6
clone_size: -
v_call: TRBV15
cdr3_nt: TGTGCCACCAGCAGCCCCTCTTGGGGCCCCCTCCACTTT
cdr3_aa: CATSSPSWGPLHF

d_call: -
j_call: TRBJ1-6
clone_size: many
v_call: TRBV7-2
cdr3_nt: TGTGCCAGCAGCTTTGGACAGAGGAATTCACCCCTCCACTTT
cdr3_aa: CASSFGQRNSPLHF

d_call: -
j_call: TRBJ2-7
clone_size: -
v_call: TRBV24-1
cdr3_nt: TGTGCCACCAGTGTTATACGTAACAGTGACTCCTACGAGCAGTACTTC
cdr3_aa: CATSVIRNSDSYEQYF

d_call: TRBD1
j_call: TRBJ2-7
clone_size: many
v_call: TRBV7-9
cdr3_nt: TGTGCCAGCAGCCCCCGGACAGGGGACTACGAGCAGTACTTC
cdr3_aa: CASSPRTGDYEQYF

d_call: -
j_call: TRBJ2-5
clone_size: -
v_call: TRBV5-4
cdr3_nt: TGTGCCAGCAGCTTGGCGCTTTCGGGGACCCAGTACTTC
cdr3_aa: CASSLALSGTQYF

d_call: -
j_call: TRBJ1-5
clone_size: many
v_call: TRBV10-3
cdr3_nt: TGTGCCATCGCTGGGCAGGGAAGTCAGCCCCAGCATTTT
cdr3_aa: CAIAGQGSQPQHF

d_call: -
j_call: TRBJ1-2
clone_size: -
v_call: TRBV2
cdr3_nt: TGTGCCAGCAGTGAACAGACATGGGGTTTACATGGCTACGCCTTC
cdr3_aa: CASSEQTWGLHGYAF

d_call: -
j_call: TRBJ2-5
clone_size: many
v_call: TRBV9
cdr3_nt: TGTGCCAGCAGCCCTGTACTGGCGGAGACCCAGTACTTC
cdr3_aa: CASSPVLAETQYF

d_call: -
j_call: TRBJ1-1
clone_size: many
v_call: TRBV12-5
cdr3_nt: TGTGCTAGTGGTTCCCGCCGGGCGACTGAAGCTTTCTTT
cdr3_aa: CASGSRRATEAFF

d_call: -
j_call: TRBJ2-7
clone_size: -
v_call: TRBV7-9
cdr3_nt: TGTGCCAGCAGCTTAGCTGTAACCCCTCGGTACGAGCAGTACTTC
cdr3_aa: CASSLAVTPRYEQYF

d_call: -
j_call: TRBJ1-1
clone_size: once
v_call: TRBV7-8
cdr3_nt: TGTGCCAGCAGCTTAGCCCTCAGTACATACACTGAAGCTTTCTTT
cdr3_aa: CASSLALSTYTEAFF

d_call: TRBD1
j_call: TRBJ2-7
clone_size: -
v_call: TRBV2
cdr3_nt: TGTGCCAGCAGTGAAGAGGGACAGGGCTACGAGCAGTACTTC
cdr3_aa: CASSEEGQGYEQYF

d_call: TRBD1
j_call: TRBJ2-5
clone_size: -
v_call: TRBV10-3
cdr3_nt: TGTGCCAGCAGCGTTAGACAGGGGCAAGAGACCCAGTACTTC
cdr3_aa: CASSVRQGQETQYF

d_call: -
j_call: TRBJ1-5
clone_size: -
v_call: TRBV2
cdr3_nt: TGTGCCAGCAGTGAAGCACAGGCGGGCAATCAGCCCCAGCATTTT
cdr3_aa: CASSEAQAGNQPQHF

d_call: -
j_call: TRBJ1-1
clone_size: once
v_call: TRBV14
cdr3_nt: TGTGCCAGCAGCCAAGTAACAGAGAACACTGAAGCTTTCTTT
cdr3_aa: CASSQVTENTEAFF

d_call: -
j_call: TRBJ2-3
clone_size: many
v_call: TRBV12-3/TRBV12-4
cdr3_nt: TGTGCCAGCAGTTTGGTCCGACCTAGCACAGATACGCAGTATTTT
cdr3_aa: CASSLVRPSTDTQYF

d_call: TRBD2
j_call: TRBJ2-1
clone_size: -
v_call: TRBV11-2
cdr3_nt: TGTGCCAGCACCTCTGGGGGGGAGCCGAGCTCCTACAATGAGCAGTTCTTC
cdr3_aa: CASTSGGEPSSYNEQFF

d_call: -
j_call: TRBJ2-3
clone_size: few
v_call: TRBV29-1
cdr3_nt: TGCAGCGTTGAAGGACTAGTTACAGATACGCAGTATTTT
cdr3_aa: CSVEGLVTDTQYF

d_call: -
j_call: TRBJ2-1
clone_size: -
v_call: TRBV10-3
cdr3_nt: TGTGCCATCAGTGAAGAGGTGGTTGGGAATGAGCGGTTCTTC
cdr3_aa: CAISEEVVGNERFF

d_call: -
j_call: TRBJ2-3
clone_size: many
v_call: TRBV6-5
cdr3_nt: TGTGCCAGCAGTTATACCTTGGGAACAGATACGCAGTATTTT
cdr3_aa: CASSYTLGTDTQYF

d_call: TRBD2
j_call: TRBJ2-1
clone_size: -
v_call: TRBV4-2
cdr3_nt: TGTGCCAGCAGCCAAGACGTCCCGAGTAGCGGGAGGACTCCCTACAATGAGCAGTTCTTC
cdr3_aa: CASSQDVPSSGRTPYNEQFF

d_call: -
j_call: TRBJ2-3
clone_size: -
v_call: TRBV4-2
cdr3_nt: TGTGCCAGCAGCCAGGCCCCAAGAACAGATACGCAGTATTTT
cdr3_aa: CASSQAPRTDTQYF

d_call: -
j_call: TRBJ1-2
clone_size: few
v_call: TRBV5-6
cdr3_nt: TGTGCCAGCAGCCCGCGGGGGGGGGGACCGACCTATGGCTACACCTTC
cdr3_aa: CASSPRGGGPTYGYTF

d_call: -
j_call: TRBJ2-3
clone_size: -
v_call: TRBV11-1
cdr3_nt: TGTGCCAGCACCACTTTGAATGGGTCCCCAGATACGCAGTATTTT
cdr3_aa: CASTTLNGSPDTQYF

d_call: TRBD1
j_call: TRBJ1-5
clone_size: -
v_call: TRBV5-5
cdr3_nt: TGTGCCAGCAGCTTGTCGACAGGGCAAAATCAGCCCCAGCATTTT
cdr3_aa: CASSLSTGQNQPQHF

d_call: -
j_call: TRBJ2-7
clone_size: -
v_call: TRBV7-3
cdr3_nt: TGTGCCAGCAGCTTGGGTTTGCGAGACGAGCAGTACTTC
cdr3_aa: CASSLGLRDEQYF

d_call: TRBD1
j_call: TRBJ1-2
clone_size: once
v_call: TRBV28
cdr3_nt: TGTGCCAGCAGGCCTAACTCGGACAGGGGGTTAGGCGACACCTTC
cdr3_aa: CASRPNSDRGLGDTF

d_call: -
j_call: TRBJ2-5
clone_size: -
v_call: TRBV7-8
cdr3_nt: -
cdr3_aa: CASSFYICSASPAGETQYF

d_call: TRBD1
j_call: TRBJ1-2
clone_size: -
v_call: TRBV25-1
cdr3_nt: TGTGCCAGCAGGCAAGACAGGGGAGAGGGCTACACCTTC
cdr3_aa: CASRQDRGEGYTF

d_call: -
j_call: TRBJ2-5
clone_size: -
v_call: TRBV20-1
cdr3_nt: TGCAGTGCTAGAGTCCCCAGGGCAAGGGAGACCCAGTACTTC
cdr3_aa: CSARVPRARETQYF

d_call: TRBD2
j_call: TRBJ2-5
clone_size: -
v_call: TRBV20-1
cdr3_nt: TGCAGTGCTGGGACTAGCGGGGTGGAGACCCAGTACTTC
cdr3_aa: CSAGTSGVETQYF

d_call: TRBD2
j_call: TRBJ2-3
clone_size: -
v_call: TRBV11-2
cdr3_nt: TGTGCCAGCAGCTTTAGCGGGGCGGCCGTTCAAGATACGCAGTATTTT
cdr3_aa: CASSFSGAAVQDTQYF

d_call: TRBD1
j_call: TRBJ1-1
clone_size: -
v_call: TRBV7-2
cdr3_nt: TGTGCCAGCAGCTTTCATTCAGGGGGGGTCACTGAAGCTTTCTTT
cdr3_aa: CASSFHSGGVTEAFF

d_call: TRBD1
j_call: TRBJ2-5
clone_size: -
v_call: TRBV29-1
cdr3_nt: TGCAGCGTTGATGGCAGGGGGCTAGGAGAGACCCAGTACTTC
cdr3_aa: CSVDGRGLGETQYF

d_call: -
j_call: TRBJ1-5
clone_size: many
v_call: TRBV19
cdr3_nt: TGTGCCAGTAGTACCCGACCCCTAGATCAGCCCCAGCATTTT
cdr3_aa: CASSTRPLDQPQHF

d_call: -
j_call: TRBJ1-5
clone_size: -
v_call: TRBV7-9
cdr3_nt: TGTGCCAGCAGCTTAGTTGGGGGAGTCAATCAGCCCCAGCATTTT
cdr3_aa: CASSLVGGVNQPQHF

d_call: -
j_call: TRBJ1-1
clone_size: few
v_call: TRBV18
cdr3_nt: TGTGCCAGCTCACGGAACGCACAGGGAACGAACACTGAAGCTTTCTTT
cdr3_aa: CASSRNAQGTNTEAFF

d_call: -
j_call: TRBJ2-2
clone_size: many
v_call: TRBV2
cdr3_nt: TGTGCCAGCAGTGAGGGCAGGGGAATCACCGGGGAGCTGTTTTTT
cdr3_aa: CASSEGRGITGELFF